This T cell receptor (beta chain) was found in a study of blood T cell repertoires in COVID-19. Looking at the study overall: Samples came from the United States, Italy and Spain, spanning acute and convalescent COVID-19. Sources were T cells, B-cell-depleted T cells, or PBMCs; the material itself was cDNA or gDNA.

Assay: immunoSEQ multiplex PCR; the TCRdb copy retains only in-frame clones and omits some. The table lists 150,000 to 200,000 clones, more than 65% of them singletons. Germline CDR1 and CDR2: SGHTS and YDEGEE. V lost 0 bases and J lost 7; bases outside the gene matches: 9. The CDR3 length is 16 residues. Sequencing input: peripheral blood. The V call is TRBV5-8, the J call TRBJ1-5; TRBD1 agrees at 8 bases. The TCR originated in a human donor with acute or convalescent COVID-19. The donor label of this sample is uncertain. DNA for the CDR3: TGTGCCAGCAGCTTGGGGACCGGGACAGGCCGACAGCCCCAGCATTTT. Its translation: CASSLGTGTGRQPQHF.